Listed here is a single T cell receptor beta chain. Germline CDR1 is MNHNY and CDR2 is SVGAGI (reference sequence). This CDR3 spans 13 amino acids. V was shortened by 3 bases and J by 6 bases, with 9 bases between the two germline ends. The data originate from a study of OX40 agonist ivuxolimab in advanced cancers. Overall study: With a range of roughly 20 to 80, age averaged about 58 years, and about 80% were male. Partial responses were recorded for three patients, including one with hepatocellular carcinoma and two with cutaneous melanoma.

Measured with immunoSEQ multiplex PCR; TCRdb has only the in-frame clones, and not every one. The data contain about 59,000 clones, 80% to 95% of them singletons. This sequence originates from an adult with an advanced solid tumor such as melanoma, head and neck, liver or kidney cancer. This chain joins TRBV6-6 and TRBJ2-1; a weak D match, TRBD1 (6 bases). The sequencing here drew on CD4+ or CD8+ T cells sorted from blood, taken in a trial of the OX40 agonist ivuxolimab. The CDR3: CASSYGRGNEQFF. The CDR3 coding sequence is TGTGCCAGCAGTTATGGCAGGGGCAATGAGCAGTTCTTC.